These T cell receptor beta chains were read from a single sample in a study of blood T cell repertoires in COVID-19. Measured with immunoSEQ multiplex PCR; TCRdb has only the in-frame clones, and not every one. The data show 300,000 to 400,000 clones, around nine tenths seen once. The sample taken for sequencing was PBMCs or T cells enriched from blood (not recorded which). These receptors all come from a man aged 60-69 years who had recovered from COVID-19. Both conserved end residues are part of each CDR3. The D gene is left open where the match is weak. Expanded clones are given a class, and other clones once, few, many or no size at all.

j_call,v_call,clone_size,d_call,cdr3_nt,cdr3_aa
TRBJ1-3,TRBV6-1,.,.,TGTGCCAGCAGTGAAGGAGGGAGGGTTCGGAACACCATATATTTT,CASSEGGRVRNTIYF
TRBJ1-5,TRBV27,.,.,TGTGCCAGCTCCTCCGACAGCCCCGCTCAGCCCCAGCATTTT,CASSSDSPAQPQHF
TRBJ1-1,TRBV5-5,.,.,TGTGCCAGCAGCTTGAGCTGGCCCCGACAGGCAAACACTGAAGCTTTCTTT,CASSLSWPRQANTEAFF
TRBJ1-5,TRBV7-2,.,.,TGTGCCAGCAGCTCCCTGGACTTCTGGGAGGATCAGCCCCAGCATTTT,CASSSLDFWEDQPQHF
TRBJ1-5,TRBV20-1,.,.,TGCAGTGCTAGTCCCGGAGGGAGTCAGCCCCAGCATTTT,CSASPGGSQPQHF
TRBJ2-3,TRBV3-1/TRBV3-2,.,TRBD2,TGTGCCAGCAGCCAGGTAGCGGGCTCTATTTTAAATACGCAGTATTTT,CASSQVAGSILNTQYF
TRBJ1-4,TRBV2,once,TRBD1,TGTGCCAGCAGAACGGGACAGGGCGATGAAAAACTGTTTTTT,CASRTGQGDEKLFF
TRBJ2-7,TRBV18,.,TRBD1,TGTGCCAGCTCACCCTCCGGGACAGGGGGCATCGGGGAGCAGTACTTC,CASSPSGTGGIGEQYF
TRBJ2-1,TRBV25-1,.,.,TGTGCCAGCAGTGATATAGGACTAGGGGGCAATGAGCAGTTCTTC,CASSDIGLGGNEQFF
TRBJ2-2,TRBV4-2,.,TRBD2,TGTGCCAGCAGCCAAGGGGTAGCGGGAGCTCCCGGGGAGCTGTTTTTT,CASSQGVAGAPGELFF
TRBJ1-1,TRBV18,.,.,TGTGCCAGCTCCACAGGAGGGGCGGATATTAACACTGAAGCTTTCTTT,CASSTGGADINTEAFF
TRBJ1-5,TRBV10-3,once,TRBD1,TGTGCCATCAGCGCCTGGCCGAGAGGACAGGGGGCGAATCAGCCCCAGCATTTT,CAISAWPRGQGANQPQHF
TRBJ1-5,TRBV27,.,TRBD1,TGTGCCAGCAGTCCGTCCCGGACAGGGGGTCAGCCCCAGCATTTT,CASSPSRTGGQPQHF
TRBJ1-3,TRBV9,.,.,TGTGCCAGCAGCCCACAGGGCTCTGGAAACACCATATATTTT,CASSPQGSGNTIYF
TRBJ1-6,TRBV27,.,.,TGTGCCAGCAGTTTTTACCAGGGGAATTCACCCCTCCACTTT,CASSFYQGNSPLHF
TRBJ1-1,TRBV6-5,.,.,TGTGCCAGCAGGAGTCAGGCGGCGGACACTGACGTAGCTTTCTTT,CASRSQAADTDVAFF
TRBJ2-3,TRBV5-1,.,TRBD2,TGCGCCAGCAGCTCGGGGGGGTATACCACAGATACGCAGTATTTT,CASSSGGYTTDTQYF
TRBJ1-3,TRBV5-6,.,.,TGTGCCACCAACCGGGGGTTCTCTGGAAACACCATATATTTT,CATNRGFSGNTIYF
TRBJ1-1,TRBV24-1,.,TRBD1,TGTGCCACCAGTGTAGGACAGGGGCGCAACACTGAAGCTTTCTTT,CATSVGQGRNTEAFF
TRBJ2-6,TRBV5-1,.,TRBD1,TGCGCCAGCAGCTTGGTCCCGGGACAGGGGACCTCTGGGGCCAACGTCCTGACTTTC,CASSLVPGQGTSGANVLTF
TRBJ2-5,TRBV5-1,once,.,TGCGCCAGCAGCTTGCGGGGGGCGGAAGAGACCCAGTACTTC,CASSLRGAEETQYF
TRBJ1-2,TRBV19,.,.,TGTGCCAGTAGTATAGCGTTGGGCAGGGCCGACTATGGCTACACCTTC,CASSIALGRADYGYTF
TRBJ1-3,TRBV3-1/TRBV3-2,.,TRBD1,TGTGCCAGCAGCCACAGGGGGCTCACTGGAAACACCATATATTTT,CASSHRGLTGNTIYF
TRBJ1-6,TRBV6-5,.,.,TGTGCCAGTACTGTAAACTCCTATAATTCACCCCTCCACTTT,CASTVNSYNSPLHF
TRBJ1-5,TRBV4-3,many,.,TGCGCCAGCAGCCAAGGAGTTAATCAGCCCCAGCATTTT,CASSQGVNQPQHF
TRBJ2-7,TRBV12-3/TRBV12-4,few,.,TGTGCCAGCAGTTTGGGAGGCGTCGAGCAGTACTTC,CASSLGGVEQYF
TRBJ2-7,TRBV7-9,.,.,TGTGCCAGCAGCCCTGGAAGTGAGGGGGGGGACTACGAGCAGTACTTC,CASSPGSEGGDYEQYF
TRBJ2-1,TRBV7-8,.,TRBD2,TGTGCCAGCAGCTTAGCGGCGGGAGGGCCCCACAATGAGCAGTTCTTC,CASSLAAGGPHNEQFF
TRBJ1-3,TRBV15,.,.,TGTGCCACCAGCAAAAATGTGGCTTCCGGAAACACCATATATTTT,CATSKNVASGNTIYF
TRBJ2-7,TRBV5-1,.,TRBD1,TGCGCCAGCAGCCCGGGGACAGCCTACGAGCAGTACTTC,CASSPGTAYEQYF
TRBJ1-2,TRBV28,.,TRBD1,TGTGCCAGCAGTTCGCCTCATGGGACAGGGTCTAACTATGGCTACACCTTC,CASSSPHGTGSNYGYTF
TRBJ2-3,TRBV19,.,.,TGTGCCATCCGACCCTCGGGATACACAGATACGCAGTATTTT,CAIRPSGYTDTQYF
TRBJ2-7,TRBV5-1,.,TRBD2,TGCGCCAGCAGCCCCCCTGGCGGGAGTGGGTACGAGCAGTACTTC,CASSPPGGSGYEQYF
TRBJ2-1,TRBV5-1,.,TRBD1,TGCGCCAGCAGCTCACAGACAGGGGGCGGTGAGCAGTTCTTC,CASSSQTGGGEQFF
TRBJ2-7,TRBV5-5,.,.,TGTGCCAGCAGCTTCAGAACAGGGAATTTAGGCGAGCAGTACTTC,CASSFRTGNLGEQYF
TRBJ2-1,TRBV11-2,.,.,TGTGCCAGCAGCTTAGTCGCGAGCTCCTACAATGAGCAGTTCTTC,CASSLVASSYNEQFF
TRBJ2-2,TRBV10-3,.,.,TGTGCCATCTCCGGGAGTCCCGGGGAGCTGTTTTTT,CAISGSPGELFF
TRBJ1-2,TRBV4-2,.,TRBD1,TGTGCCAGCGCCGGCGGGTCCGTGGGGACAGGGGGCCCTGGCTACACCTTC,CASAGGSVGTGGPGYTF
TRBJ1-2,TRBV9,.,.,TGTGCCAGCAGCCGGGATTCTAACTATGGCTACACCTTC,CASSRDSNYGYTF
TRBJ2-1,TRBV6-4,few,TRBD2,TGTGCCAGCAGTGAATCAGCGGGAGGCCACAATGAGCAGTTCTTC,CASSESAGGHNEQFF
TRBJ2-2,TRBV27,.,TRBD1,TGTGCCATCTGGACAGGGAAGGAGCTGTTTTTT,CAIWTGKELFF
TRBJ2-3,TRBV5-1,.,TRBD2,TGCGCCAGCGGACCCACTAGCGGGGGAGCCGTGGATACGCAGTATTTT,CASGPTSGGAVDTQYF
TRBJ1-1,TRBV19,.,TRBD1,TGTGCCAGTAGTACTCCAACAGGGGAGCGGCTGAACACTGAAGCTTTCTTT,CASSTPTGERLNTEAFF
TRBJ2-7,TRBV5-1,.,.,TGCGCCAGCAGCCCGGGTGGGTCGTTGGGCTACGAGCAGTACTTC,CASSPGGSLGYEQYF
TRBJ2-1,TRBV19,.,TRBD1,TGTGCCAGTAGTCCCCGGGACAGGGGAAAGTACTACAATGAGCAGTTCTTC,CASSPRDRGKYYNEQFF
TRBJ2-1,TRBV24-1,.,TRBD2,TGTGCCACCAGTGAAGAGGGGGCGGGAGGGTCCCATGAGCAGTTCTTC,CATSEEGAGGSHEQFF
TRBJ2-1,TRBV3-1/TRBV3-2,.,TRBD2,TGTGCCAGCAGCCAAGGACTAGCGGGAGGGCCTGAGCAGTTCTTC,CASSQGLAGGPEQFF
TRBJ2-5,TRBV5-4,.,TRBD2,TGTGCCAGCAGCTTGGTGGCTAGCGGGGAGGTAGAGACCCAGTACTTC,CASSLVASGEVETQYF
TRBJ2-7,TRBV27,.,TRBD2,TGTGCCAGCAGCCCTTGGGGGACTAGGGACTACGAGCAGTACTTC,CASSPWGTRDYEQYF
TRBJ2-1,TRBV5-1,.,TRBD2,TGCGCCAGCAGCTTGGCGGGGGGGAATGAGCAGTTCTTC,CASSLAGGNEQFF
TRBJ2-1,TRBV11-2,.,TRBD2,TGTGCCAGCAGCTTCGATAAGGGACTAGCGGGGGGGCTTTATGAGCAGTTCTTC,CASSFDKGLAGGLYEQFF
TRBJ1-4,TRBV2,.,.,TGTGCCAGCACCGTCGGGGGGGTAGCTAATGAAAAACTGTTTTTT,CASTVGGVANEKLFF
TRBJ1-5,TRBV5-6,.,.,TGTGCCAGCAGCTGGGGACAACAGAGCAATCAGCCCCAGCATTTT,CASSWGQQSNQPQHF